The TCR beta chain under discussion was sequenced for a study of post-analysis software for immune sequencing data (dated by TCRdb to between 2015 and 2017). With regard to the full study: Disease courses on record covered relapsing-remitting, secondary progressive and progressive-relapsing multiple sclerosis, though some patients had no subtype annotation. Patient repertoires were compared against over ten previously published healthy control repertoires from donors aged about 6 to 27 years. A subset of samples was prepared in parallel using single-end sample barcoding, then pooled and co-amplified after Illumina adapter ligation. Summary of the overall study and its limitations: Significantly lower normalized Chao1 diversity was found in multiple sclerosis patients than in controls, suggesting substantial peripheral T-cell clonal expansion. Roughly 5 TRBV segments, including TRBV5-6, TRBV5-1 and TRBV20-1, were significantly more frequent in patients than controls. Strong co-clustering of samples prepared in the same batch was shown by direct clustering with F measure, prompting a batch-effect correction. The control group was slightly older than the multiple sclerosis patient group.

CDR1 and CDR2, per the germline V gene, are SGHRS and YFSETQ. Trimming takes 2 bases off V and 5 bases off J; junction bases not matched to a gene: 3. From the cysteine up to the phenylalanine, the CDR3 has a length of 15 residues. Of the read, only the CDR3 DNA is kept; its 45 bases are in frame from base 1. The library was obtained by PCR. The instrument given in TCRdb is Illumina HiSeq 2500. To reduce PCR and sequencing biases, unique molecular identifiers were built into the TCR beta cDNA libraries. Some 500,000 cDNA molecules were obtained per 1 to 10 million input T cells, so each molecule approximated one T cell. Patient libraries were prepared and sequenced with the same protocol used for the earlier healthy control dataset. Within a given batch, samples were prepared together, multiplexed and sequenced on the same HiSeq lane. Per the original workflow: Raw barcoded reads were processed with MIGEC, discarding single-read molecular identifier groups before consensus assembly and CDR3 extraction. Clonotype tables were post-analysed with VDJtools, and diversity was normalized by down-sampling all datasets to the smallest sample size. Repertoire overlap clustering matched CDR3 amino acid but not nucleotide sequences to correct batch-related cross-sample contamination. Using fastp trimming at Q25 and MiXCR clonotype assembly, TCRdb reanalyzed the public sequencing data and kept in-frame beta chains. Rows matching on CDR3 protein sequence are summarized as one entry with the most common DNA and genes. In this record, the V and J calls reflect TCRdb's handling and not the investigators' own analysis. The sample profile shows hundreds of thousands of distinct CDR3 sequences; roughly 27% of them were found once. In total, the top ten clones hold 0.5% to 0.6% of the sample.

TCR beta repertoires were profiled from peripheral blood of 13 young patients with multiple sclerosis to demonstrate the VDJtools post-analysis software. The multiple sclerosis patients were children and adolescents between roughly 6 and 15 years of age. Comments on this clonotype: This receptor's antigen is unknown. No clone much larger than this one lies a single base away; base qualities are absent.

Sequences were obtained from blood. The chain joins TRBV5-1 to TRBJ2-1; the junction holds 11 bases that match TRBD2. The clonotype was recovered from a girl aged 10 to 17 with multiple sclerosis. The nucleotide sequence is TGCGCCAGCAGCTTAACTAGCGGGAGTAACAATGAGCAGTTCTTC. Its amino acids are CASSLTSGSNNEQFF.